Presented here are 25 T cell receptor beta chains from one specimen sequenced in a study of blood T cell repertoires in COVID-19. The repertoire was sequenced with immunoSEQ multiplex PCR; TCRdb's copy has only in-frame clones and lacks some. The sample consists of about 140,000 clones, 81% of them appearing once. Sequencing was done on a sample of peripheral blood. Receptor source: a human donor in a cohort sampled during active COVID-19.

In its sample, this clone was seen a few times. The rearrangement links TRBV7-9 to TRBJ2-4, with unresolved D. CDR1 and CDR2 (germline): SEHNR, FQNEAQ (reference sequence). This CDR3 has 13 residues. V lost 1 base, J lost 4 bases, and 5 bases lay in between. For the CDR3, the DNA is TGTGCCAGCAGCTTAGTACGGAAAAACATTCAGTACTTC. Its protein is CASSLVRKNIQYF.

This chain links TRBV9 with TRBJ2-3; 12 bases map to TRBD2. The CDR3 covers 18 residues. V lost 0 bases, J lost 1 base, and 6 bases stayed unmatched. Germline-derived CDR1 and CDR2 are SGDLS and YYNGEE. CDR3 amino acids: CASSVDPRLAGGTDTQYF. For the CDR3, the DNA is TGTGCCAGCAGCGTAGACCCTCGACTAGCGGGAGGCACAGATACGCAGTATTTT.

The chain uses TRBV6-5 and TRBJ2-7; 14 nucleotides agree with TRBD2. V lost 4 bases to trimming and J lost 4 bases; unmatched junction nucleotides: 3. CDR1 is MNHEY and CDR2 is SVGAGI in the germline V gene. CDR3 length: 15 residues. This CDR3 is CASSFGTSGSYEQYF. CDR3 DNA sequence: TGTGCCAGCAGTTTCGGGACTAGCGGGAGTTACGAGCAGTACTTC.

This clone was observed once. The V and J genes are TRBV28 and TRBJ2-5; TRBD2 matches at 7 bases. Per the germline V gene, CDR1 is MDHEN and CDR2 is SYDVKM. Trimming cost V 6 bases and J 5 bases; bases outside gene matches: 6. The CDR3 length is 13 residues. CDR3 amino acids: CASRWREGETQYF. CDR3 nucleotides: TGTGCCAGCAGATGGAGGGAGGGGGAGACCCAGTACTTC.

The CDR3 here is CATSDFSSGSYNEQFF. CDR3 nucleotide sequence: TGTGCCACCAGTGATTTTTCTAGCGGGTCCTACAATGAGCAGTTCTTC. V is TRBV24-1 and J is TRBJ2-1; the match to TRBD2 covers 8 bases. This CDR3 has 16 amino acids. The germline V gene encodes CDR1 KGHDR and CDR2 SFDVKD. Trimming at V came to 1 base and at J to 1 base, leaving 2 bases not matched to a gene.

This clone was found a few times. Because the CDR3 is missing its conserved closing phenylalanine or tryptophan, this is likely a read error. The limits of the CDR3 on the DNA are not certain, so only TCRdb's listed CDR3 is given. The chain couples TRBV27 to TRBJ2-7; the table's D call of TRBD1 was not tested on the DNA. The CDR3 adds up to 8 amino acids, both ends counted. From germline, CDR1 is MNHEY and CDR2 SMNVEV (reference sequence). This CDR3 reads CASSYGQP.

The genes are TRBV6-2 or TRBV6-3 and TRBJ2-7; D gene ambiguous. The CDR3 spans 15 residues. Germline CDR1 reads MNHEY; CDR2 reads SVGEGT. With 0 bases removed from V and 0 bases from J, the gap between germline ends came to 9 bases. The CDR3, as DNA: TGTGCCAGCAGTTACTCCTCCTTTGTCTCCTACGAGCAGTACTTC. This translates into CASSYSSFVSYEQYF.

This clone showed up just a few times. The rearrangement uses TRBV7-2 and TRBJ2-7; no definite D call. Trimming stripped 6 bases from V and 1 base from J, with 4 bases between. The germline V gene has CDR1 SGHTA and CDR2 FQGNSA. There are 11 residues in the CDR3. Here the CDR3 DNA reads TGTGCCAGCAGACTATCCTACGAGCAGTACTTC. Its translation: CASRLSYEQYF.

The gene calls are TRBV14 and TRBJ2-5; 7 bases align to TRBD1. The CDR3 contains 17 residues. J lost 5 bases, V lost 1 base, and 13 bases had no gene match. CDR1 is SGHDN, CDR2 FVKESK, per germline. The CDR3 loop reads CASSQGVRGRAEETQYF. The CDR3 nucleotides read TGTGCCAGCAGCCAAGGTGTTAGGGGGCGGGCGGAGGAGACCCAGTACTTC.

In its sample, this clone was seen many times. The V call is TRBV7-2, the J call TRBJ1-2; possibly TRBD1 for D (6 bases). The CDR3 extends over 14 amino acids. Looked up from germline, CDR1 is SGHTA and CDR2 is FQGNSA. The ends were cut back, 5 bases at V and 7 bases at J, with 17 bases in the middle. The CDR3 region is CASSATRGALGYTF. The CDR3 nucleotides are TGTGCCAGCAGCGCTACCCGGGGGGCTCTTGGCTACACCTTC. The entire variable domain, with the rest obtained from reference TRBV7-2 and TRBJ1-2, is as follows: GAGVSQSPSNKVTEKGKDVELRCDPISGHTALYWYRQSLGQGLEFLIYFQGNSAPDKSGLPSDRFSAERTGGSVSTLTIQRTQQEDSAVYLCASSATRGALGYTFGSGTRLTVV.

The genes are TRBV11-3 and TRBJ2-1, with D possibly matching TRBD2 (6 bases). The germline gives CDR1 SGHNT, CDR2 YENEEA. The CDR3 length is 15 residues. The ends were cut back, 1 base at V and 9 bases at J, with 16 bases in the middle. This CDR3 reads CASSLAQGWGGEQFF. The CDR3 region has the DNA TGTGCCAGCAGCTTAGCCCAGGGTTGGGGAGGTGAGCAGTTCTTC. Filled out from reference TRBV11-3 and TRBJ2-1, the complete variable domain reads EAGVVQSPRYKIIEKKQPVAFWCNPISGHNTLYWYLQNLGQGPELLIRYENEEAVDDSQLPKDRFSAERLKGVDSTLKIQPAELGDSAVYLCASSLAQGWGGEQFFGPGTRLTVL.

The CDR3 spells CASRASDNEQFF. DNA for the CDR3: TGTGCCAGCAGAGCAAGCGACAATGAGCAGTTCTTC. The J gene is TRBJ2-1, the V gene TRBV12-3 or TRBV12-4; no clear D. This CDR3 comprises 12 residues. V shed 6 bases and J shed 5 bases, with 8 bases lying between them.

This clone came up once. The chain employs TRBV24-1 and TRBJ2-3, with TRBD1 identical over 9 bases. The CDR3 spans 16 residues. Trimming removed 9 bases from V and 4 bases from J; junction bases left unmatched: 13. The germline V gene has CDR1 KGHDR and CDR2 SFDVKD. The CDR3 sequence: CATYHSGTGISDTQYF. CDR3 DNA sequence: TGTGCCACCTATCACTCCGGGACAGGGATTTCAGATACGCAGTATTTT.

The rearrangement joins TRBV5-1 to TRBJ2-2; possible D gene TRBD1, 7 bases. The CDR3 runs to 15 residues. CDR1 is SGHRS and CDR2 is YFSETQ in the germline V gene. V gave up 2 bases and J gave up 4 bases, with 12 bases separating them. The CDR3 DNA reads TGCGCCAGCAGCTTTTGGCAGGGGGGCACCGGGGAGCTGTTTTTT. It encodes CASSFWQGGTGELFF.

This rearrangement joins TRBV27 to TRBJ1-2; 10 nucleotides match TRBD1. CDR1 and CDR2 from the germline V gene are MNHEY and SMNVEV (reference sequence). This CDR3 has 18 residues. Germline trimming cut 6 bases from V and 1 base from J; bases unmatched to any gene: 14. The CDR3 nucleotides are TGTGCCAGCAGCCCGTATCGCCCAAGGGACAGGGGTAACTATGGCTACACCTTC. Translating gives CASSPYRPRDRGNYGYTF.

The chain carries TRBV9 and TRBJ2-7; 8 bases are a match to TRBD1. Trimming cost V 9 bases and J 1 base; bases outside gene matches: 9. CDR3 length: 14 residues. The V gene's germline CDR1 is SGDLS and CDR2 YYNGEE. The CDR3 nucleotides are TGTGCCACCTCACCCGGGACAGGATCCTACGAGCAGTACTTC. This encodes CATSPGTGSYEQYF. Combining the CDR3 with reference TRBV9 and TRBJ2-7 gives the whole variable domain DSGVTQTPKHLITATGQRVTLRCSPRSGDLSVYWYQQSLDQGLQFLIQYYNGEERAKGNILERFSAQQFPDLHSELNLSSLELGDSALYFCATSPGTGSYEQYFGPGTRLTVT.

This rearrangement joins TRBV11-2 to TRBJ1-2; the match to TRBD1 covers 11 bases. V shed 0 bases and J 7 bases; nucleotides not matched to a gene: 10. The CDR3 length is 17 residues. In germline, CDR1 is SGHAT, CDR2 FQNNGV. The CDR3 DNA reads TGTGCCAGCAGCTTAGAGGGACAGGGGGGGACAAATTTTGGCTACACCTTC. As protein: CASSLEGQGGTNFGYTF.

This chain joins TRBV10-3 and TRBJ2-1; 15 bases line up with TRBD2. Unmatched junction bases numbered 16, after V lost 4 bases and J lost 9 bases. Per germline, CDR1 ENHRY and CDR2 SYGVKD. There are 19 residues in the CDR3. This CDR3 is CAISGPGLAGGGVTGEQFF. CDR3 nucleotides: TGTGCCATCAGTGGACCGGGACTAGCGGGAGGTGGGGTGACAGGTGAGCAGTTCTTC.

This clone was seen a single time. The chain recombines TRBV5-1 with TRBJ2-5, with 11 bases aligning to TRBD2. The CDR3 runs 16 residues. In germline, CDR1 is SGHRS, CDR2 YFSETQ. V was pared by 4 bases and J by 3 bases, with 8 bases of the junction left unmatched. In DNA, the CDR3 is TGCGCCAGCAGCACGCCCCTGACTAGCGGGGAAGAGACCCAGTACTTC. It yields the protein CASSTPLTSGEETQYF. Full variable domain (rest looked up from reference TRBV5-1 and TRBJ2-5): KAGVTQTPRYLIKTRGQQVTLSCSPISGHRSVSWYQQTPGQGLQFLFEYFSETQRNKGNFPGRFSGRQFSNSRSEMNVSTLELGDSALYLCASSTPLTSGEETQYFGPGTRLLVL.

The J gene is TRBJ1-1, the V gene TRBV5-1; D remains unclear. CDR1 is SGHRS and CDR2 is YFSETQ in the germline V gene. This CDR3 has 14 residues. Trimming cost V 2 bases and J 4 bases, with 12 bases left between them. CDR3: CASSFWGRGTEAFF. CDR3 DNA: TGCGCCAGCAGCTTTTGGGGTCGGGGCACTGAAGCTTTCTTT.

The CDR3 DNA follows: TGTGCCAGCAGCTCGGCCCTACGGGAGGAGACCCAGTACTTC. Protein product: CASSSALREETQYF. The chain recombines TRBV11-1 with TRBJ2-5, with TRBD2 as a possible D gene (6 bases). V lost 4 bases, J lost 5 bases, and 14 bases lay in between. The CDR3 runs 14 residues. Germline CDR1 SGHAT, CDR2 FQDESV (reference sequence).

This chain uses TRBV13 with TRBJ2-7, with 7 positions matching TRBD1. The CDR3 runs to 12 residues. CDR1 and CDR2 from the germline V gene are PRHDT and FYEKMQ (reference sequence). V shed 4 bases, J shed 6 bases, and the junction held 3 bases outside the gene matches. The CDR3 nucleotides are TGTGCCAGCAGCTCACAGGGGCCCGAGCAGTACTTC. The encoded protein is CASSSQGPEQYF.

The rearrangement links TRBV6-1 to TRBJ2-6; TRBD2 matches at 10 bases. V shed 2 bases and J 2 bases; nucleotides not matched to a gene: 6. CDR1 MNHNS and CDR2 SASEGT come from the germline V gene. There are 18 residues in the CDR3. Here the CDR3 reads CASSETLAGDTGANVLTF. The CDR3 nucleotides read TGTGCCAGCAGTGAAACCCTAGCGGGAGATACTGGGGCCAACGTCCTGACTTTC.

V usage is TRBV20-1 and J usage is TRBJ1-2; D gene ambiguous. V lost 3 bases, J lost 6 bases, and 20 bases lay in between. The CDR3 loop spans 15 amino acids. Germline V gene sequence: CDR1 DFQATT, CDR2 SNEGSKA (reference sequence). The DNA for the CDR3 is TGCAGTGCTAGTGTGGGTGGCAGGCGGGTAGATGGCTACACCTTC. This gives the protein CSASVGGRRVDGYTF.

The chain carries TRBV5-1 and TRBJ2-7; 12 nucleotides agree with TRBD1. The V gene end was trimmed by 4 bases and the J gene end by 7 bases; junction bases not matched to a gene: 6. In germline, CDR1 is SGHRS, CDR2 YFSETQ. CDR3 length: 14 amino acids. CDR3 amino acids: CASSPGTGGEEQYF. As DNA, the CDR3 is TGCGCCAGCAGCCCCGGGACAGGGGGCGAAGAGCAGTACTTC.